This TCR beta chain stems from a study of T-cell memory formation after mild COVID-19. Study-wide findings and caveats: CD4/CD8 balance held among clones contracting day 15 to 85, and later expanders leaned CD4+.

TCRdb processed the 5' RACE reads anew with MiXCR; each CDR3 protein has one entry. The sample carries a few hundred thousand distinct CDR3 sequences, approximately 22% recorded once. Germline CDR1 MGHRA, CDR2 YSYEKL. V was cut by 0 bases and J by 2 bases, with 14 bases left in between. The CDR3 has 17 residues. The count of this clonotype is one. Its antigen is still unknown. V usage is TRBV4-1 and J usage is TRBJ2-4; D might be TRBD2 (6 bases). The material sequenced was PBMCs or a T cell subset sorted from them (not recorded which). This clonotype originated in a young man who had mild COVID-19 (a few samples of this study predate the infection). Cell type and time point are not known. The CDR3 DNA reads TGCGCCAGCAGCCAAGATCGGGCTAGCGAGTCCAAAAACATTCAGTACTTC. As protein: CASSQDRASESKNIQYF.